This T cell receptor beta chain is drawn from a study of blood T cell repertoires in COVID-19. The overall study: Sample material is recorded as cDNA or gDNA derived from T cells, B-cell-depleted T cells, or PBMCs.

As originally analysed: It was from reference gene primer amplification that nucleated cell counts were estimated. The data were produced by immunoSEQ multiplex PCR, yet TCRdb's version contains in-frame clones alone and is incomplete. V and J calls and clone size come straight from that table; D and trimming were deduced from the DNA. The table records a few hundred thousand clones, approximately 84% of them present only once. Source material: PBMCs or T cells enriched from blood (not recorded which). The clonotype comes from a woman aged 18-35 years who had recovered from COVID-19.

Here the CDR3 DNA reads TGTGCCAGCAGTAGCAGGGTTTCACCCCTCCACTTT. Its protein product is CASSSRVSPLHF. The chain employs TRBV12-3 or TRBV12-4 and TRBJ1-6; a weak D match, TRBD1 (5 bases). The V end lost 5 bases, the J end lost 9 bases, and 8 bases lay between the germline ends. The CDR3 runs to 12 residues.